The next 21 T cell receptor beta chains were all read from a single sample in a study of T cell responses to AZD1222 COVID-19 vaccine. This table comes from immunoSEQ multiplex PCR, and its TCRdb copy is limited to in-frame clones, with some not included. There are around 190,000 clones in the sample; about 91% occur only once, and roughly 10% lies in the top ten. Sequenced here: peripheral blood, sampled 28 days after the second AZD1222 dose. These receptor sequences come from an adult who received the AZD1222 COVID-19 vaccine.

The chain recombines TRBV2 with TRBJ1-3; TRBD1 agrees at 7 bases. This CDR3 comprises 15 residues. V shed 4 bases, J shed 0 bases, and the junction held 3 bases outside the gene matches. CDR1 is SNHLY, CDR2 FYNNEI, per germline. CDR3 region: CASSAGQNSGNTIYF. DNA for the CDR3: TGTGCCAGCAGTGCGGGACAGAACTCTGGAAACACCATATATTTT.

The CDR3 here is CASSESLGVHQPQHF. In nucleotides, the CDR3 is TGCGCCAGCAGTGAGTCTCTAGGGGTCCATCAGCCCCAGCATTTT. The chain joins TRBV10-2 to TRBJ1-5, with a possible D match to TRBD1 (5 bases). Germline loops: CDR1 WSHSY, CDR2 SAAADI. V was shortened by 0 bases and J by 5 bases, with 11 bases between the two germline ends. This CDR3 has 15 residues.

CDR3 protein: CASSPLSQETQYF. The CDR3 DNA is TGCGCCAGCAGCCCCCTTAGCCAAGAGACCCAGTACTTC. The chain combines TRBV5-1 with TRBJ2-5; D gene uncertain. From germline, CDR1 is SGHRS and CDR2 YFSETQ. Trimming shortened V by 4 bases and J by 1 base, and 8 bases separated the two germline ends. The CDR3 totals 13 residues.

This chain uses TRBV6-2 or TRBV6-3 with TRBJ2-2; 8 positions match TRBD1. Trimming took 6 bases from V and 4 from J; bases not matched to a gene: 7. Germline CDR1 is MNHEY and CDR2 is SVGEGT. The CDR3 is made up of 15 amino acids. CDR3 DNA sequence: TGTGCCAGCAGCACAGGGGGATATAGCACCGGGGAGCTGTTTTTT. It encodes CASSTGGYSTGELFF.

The rearrangement uses TRBV11-2 and TRBJ1-2; D might be TRBD1 (6 bases). CDR1 and CDR2 from the germline V gene are SGHAT and FQNNGV. The ends were cut back, 1 base at V and 0 bases at J, with 9 bases in the middle. This CDR3 has 15 amino acids. The CDR3 DNA reads TGTGCCAGCAGCTTAGGGACAGTAGCTAACTATGGCTACACCTTC. Its protein product is CASSLGTVANYGYTF.

The V and J genes are TRBV27 and TRBJ1-5; unclear D gene. The germline V gene encodes CDR1 MNHEY and CDR2 SMNVEV (reference sequence). This CDR3 contains 12 residues. Trimming took 6 bases from V and 4 from J, leaving 7 bases between them. The chain's CDR3 is CASSDTNQPQHF. CDR3 DNA: TGTGCCAGCAGCGATACTAATCAGCCCCAGCATTTT.

The chain couples TRBV3-1 (or the pseudogene TRBV3-2) to TRBJ1-6; D is unresolved. This CDR3 is built from 14 residues. Germline V gives CDR1 LGHDT, CDR2 YNNKEL (reference sequence). Trimming pared 4 bases from V and 11 bases from J, leaving 15 bases between. DNA for the CDR3: TGTGCCAGCAGCCCTGGGATAGGTGAAACACCCCTCCACTTT. Translating it yields CASSPGIGETPLHF.

The V and J genes are TRBV19 and TRBJ1-4; tentatively, D is TRBD1 (6 bases). Between the trimmed V and J ends, which lost 4 bases and 0 bases, there was a span of 15 bases. Germline V lookup: CDR1 LNHDA, CDR2 SQIVND (reference sequence). This CDR3 comprises 17 residues. The CDR3 spells CASSRPAGATTNEKLFF. In DNA form, the CDR3 reads TGTGCCAGTAGTAGGCCTGCGGGGGCGACAACTAATGAAAAACTGTTTTTT. Full variable domain (outside the CDR3, taken from reference TRBV19 and TRBJ1-4): DGGITQSPKYLFRKEGQNVTLSCEQNLNHDAMYWYRQDPGQGLRLIYYSQIVNDFQKGDIAEGYSVSREKKESFPLTVTSAQKNPTAFYLCASSRPAGATTNEKLFFGSGTQLSVL.

The chain links TRBV18 to TRBJ2-5; D remains ambiguous. Germline CDR1 and CDR2: KGHSH and LQKENI. The CDR3 is 13 residues long. The V end was cut by 2 bases, the J end by 1 base, with 5 bases between. The CDR3 DNA reads as TGTGCCAGCTCACCAGTGTCCCAAGAGACCCAGTACTTC. It yields the protein CASSPVSQETQYF.

CDR3: CASSRRVETNEKLFF. In DNA, the CDR3 is TGTGCCAGCAGTCGCAGGGTTGAAACTAATGAAAAACTGTTTTTT. This chain connects TRBV27 to TRBJ1-4; tentatively, D is TRBD1 (5 bases). V shed 5 bases and J shed 1 base, with 11 bases lying between them. Germline lookup yields CDR1 MNHEY and CDR2 SMNVEV (reference sequence). The length of the CDR3 is 15 residues.

The chain couples TRBV6-6 to TRBJ2-2, with D unclear. V lost 8 bases to trimming and J lost 3 bases, with 13 bases between them. From germline, CDR1 is MNHNY and CDR2 SVGAGI (reference sequence). The CDR3 length is 14 residues. Here the CDR3 reads CASAPGSDTGELFF. CDR3 in DNA: TGTGCCAGCGCCCCCGGCAGCGACACCGGGGAGCTGTTTTTT.

This clone was seen once. The sample carries other DNA sequences with the same CDR3. The chain joins TRBV5-1 to TRBJ2-3, with D uncertain. Germline V CDR1 and CDR2: SGHRS, YFSETQ. The CDR3 has 12 residues. V was trimmed by 1 base and J by 5 bases, leaving 5 bases between them. The CDR3 region has the DNA TGCGCCAGCAGCTTGACGGGAGATACGCAGTATTTT. Translation: CASSLTGDTQYF.

This chain uses TRBV18 with TRBJ1-1; D is ambiguous. Trimming cost V 6 bases and J 3 bases, with 5 bases left between them. The CDR3 is 11 amino acids. The germline V gene encodes CDR1 KGHSH and CDR2 LQKENI. The CDR3 reads CASSSDTEAFF. In DNA form, the CDR3 reads TGTGCCAGCTCCTCGGACACTGAAGCTTTCTTT. Variable domain in full (rest from reference TRBV18 and TRBJ1-1): NAGVMQNPRHLVRRRGQEARLRCSPMKGHSHVYWYRQLPEEGLKFMVYLQKENIIDESGMPKERFSAEFPKEGPSILRIQQVVRGDSAAYFCASSSDTEAFFGQGTRLTVV.

CDR3 in DNA: TGTGCCAGTAGTATATCCCAGGGGGCACAGAATGAGCAGTTCTTC. As protein: CASSISQGAQNEQFF. The rearrangement uses TRBV19 and TRBJ2-1, with 8 bases matching TRBD1. The CDR3 sequence is 15 residues long. With 2 bases clipped from V and 7 bases from J, the junction kept 7 bases outside the gene matches. From germline, CDR1 is LNHDA and CDR2 SQIVND (reference sequence).

This chain joins TRBV9 and TRBJ1-2; D unclear. The CDR3 spans 14 residues. Germline V gives CDR1 SGDLS, CDR2 YYNGEE. Between the trimmed V and J ends, which lost 3 bases and 4 bases, there was a span of 13 bases. The CDR3 is CASSESVARYGYTF. CDR3 in DNA: TGTGCCAGCAGCGAGTCAGTCGCCCGCTATGGCTACACCTTC.

V gene TRBV5-1 combines with J gene TRBJ2-7; D unresolved. Germline CDR1 is SGHRS and CDR2 is YFSETQ. The length of the CDR3 is 12 residues. V gave up 4 bases and J gave up 3 bases, with 8 bases separating them. This chain's CDR3 is CASSIDSYEQYF. The CDR3 nucleotides are TGCGCCAGCAGCATCGATAGCTACGAGCAGTACTTC. The whole variable domain, remainder taken from reference TRBV5-1 and TRBJ2-7, is KAGVTQTPRYLIKTRGQQVTLSCSPISGHRSVSWYQQTPGQGLQFLFEYFSETQRNKGNFPGRFSGRQFSNSRSEMNVSTLELGDSALYLCASSIDSYEQYFGPGTRLTVT.

The gene calls are TRBV3-1 (or the pseudogene TRBV3-2) and TRBJ1-1, with D unclear. Germline CDR1 LGHDT, CDR2 YNNKEL (reference sequence). There are 12 residues in the CDR3. The V gene lost 4 bases and the J gene lost 0 bases, with 3 bases spanning the gap. This chain's CDR3 is CASSLMNTEAFF. The CDR3 DNA reads TGTGCCAGCAGCCTTATGAACACTGAAGCTTTCTTT.

The V call is TRBV12-5, the J call TRBJ1-2; D gene unclear. Trimming stripped 0 bases from V and 7 bases from J, with 15 bases between. CDR1 is LGHNT, CDR2 FRNRAP, per germline. The CDR3 is 15 amino acids. The CDR3 bases are TGTGCTAGTGGTTTGGTTGGGGTAGATCGAGGTGGCTACACCTTC. Translating it yields CASGLVGVDRGGYTF.

The V gene is TRBV10-3, the J gene TRBJ1-4, with D uncertain. With 9 bases removed from V and 4 bases from J, the gap between germline ends came to 18 bases. Germline assignment: CDR1 ENHRY and CDR2 SYGVKD. The CDR3 has 15 residues. CDR3 coding DNA: TGTGCCATTCGGGGAGAAGACCGACTTAATGAAAAACTGTTTTTT. This translates into CAIRGEDRLNEKLFF.

V gene TRBV5-4 combines with J gene TRBJ2-1, with 10 positions matching TRBD1. V gave up 5 bases and J gave up 5 bases; unmatched junction bases: 1. CDR1 SGHNT and CDR2 YYREEE come from the germline V gene (reference sequence). The CDR3 has 13 residues. The CDR3 coding sequence is TGTGCCAGCAGTGGACAGGGGGACAATGAGCAGTTCTTC. Encoded protein: CASSGQGDNEQFF.

This clone turned up a few times. The chain couples TRBV18 to TRBJ1-6; D is uncertain. This CDR3 is 12 amino acids long. V lost 6 bases and J 14 bases, leaving 14 bases between the germline ends. The germline CDR1 and CDR2 sequences are KGHSH and LQKENI. In nucleotides, the CDR3 is TGTGCCAGCTCCTCAAGCCGGAACACCCTCCACTTT. Translating it yields CASSSSRNTLHF.